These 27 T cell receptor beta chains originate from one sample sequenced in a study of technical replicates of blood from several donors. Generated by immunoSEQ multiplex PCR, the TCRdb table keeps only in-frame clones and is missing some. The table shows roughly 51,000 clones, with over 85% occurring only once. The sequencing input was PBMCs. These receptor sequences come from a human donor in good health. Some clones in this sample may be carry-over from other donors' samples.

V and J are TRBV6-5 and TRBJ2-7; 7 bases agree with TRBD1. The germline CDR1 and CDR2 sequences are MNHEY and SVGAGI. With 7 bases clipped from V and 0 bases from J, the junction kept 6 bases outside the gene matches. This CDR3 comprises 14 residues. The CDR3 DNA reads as TGTGCCAGCACCCGGGACAGCCTCTCCTACGAGCAGTACTTC. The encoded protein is CASTRDSLSYEQYF.

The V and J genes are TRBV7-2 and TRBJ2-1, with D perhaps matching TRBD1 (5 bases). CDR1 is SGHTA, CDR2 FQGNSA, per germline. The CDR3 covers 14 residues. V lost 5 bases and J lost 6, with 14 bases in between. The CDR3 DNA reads TGTGCCAGCAGCCCCCATCAGGGCCCCAATGAGCAGTTCTTC. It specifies CASSPHQGPNEQFF. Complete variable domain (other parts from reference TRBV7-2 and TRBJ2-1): GAGVSQSPSNKVTEKGKDVELRCDPISGHTALYWYRQSLGQGLEFLIYFQGNSAPDKSGLPSDRFSAERTGGSVSTLTIQRTQQEDSAVYLCASSPHQGPNEQFFGPGTRLTVL.

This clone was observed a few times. In DNA, the CDR3 is TGTGCCAGCAGCCAAGTTTTGCAGGCAGAGACCCAGTACTTC. Its translation: CASSQVLQAETQYF. V usage is TRBV4-2 and J usage is TRBJ2-5; D not certain. The V and J ends lost 1 base and 4 bases respectively, with 10 bases between them. CDR1 and CDR2 (germline): LGHNA, YNFKEQ. CDR3 size: 14 residues.

CDR3 sequence reads: CASSFIEQGKQPQHF. In DNA form, the CDR3 reads TGTGCCAGCAGCTTTATTGAACAGGGGAAGCAGCCCCAGCATTTT. The gene calls are TRBV7-7 and TRBJ1-5; TRBD1 agrees at 7 bases. Germline CDR1 SSHAT, CDR2 FNYEAQ (reference sequence). This CDR3 comprises 15 residues. Germline trimming cut 3 bases from V and 7 bases from J; bases unmatched to any gene: 9.

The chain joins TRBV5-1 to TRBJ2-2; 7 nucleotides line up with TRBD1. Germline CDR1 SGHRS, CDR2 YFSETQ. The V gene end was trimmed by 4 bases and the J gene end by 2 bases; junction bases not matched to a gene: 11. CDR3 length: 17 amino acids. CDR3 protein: CASSPTGTNLNTGELFF. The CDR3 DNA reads TGCGCCAGCAGCCCGACAGGGACGAACCTAAACACCGGGGAGCTGTTTTTT.

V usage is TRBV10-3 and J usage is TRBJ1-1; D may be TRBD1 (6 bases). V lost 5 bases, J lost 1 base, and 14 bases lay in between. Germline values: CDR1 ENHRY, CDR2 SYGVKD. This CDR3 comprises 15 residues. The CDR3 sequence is CAISLEGVGNTEAFF. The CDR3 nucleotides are TGTGCCATCAGTCTAGAGGGGGTTGGGAACACTGAAGCTTTCTTT.

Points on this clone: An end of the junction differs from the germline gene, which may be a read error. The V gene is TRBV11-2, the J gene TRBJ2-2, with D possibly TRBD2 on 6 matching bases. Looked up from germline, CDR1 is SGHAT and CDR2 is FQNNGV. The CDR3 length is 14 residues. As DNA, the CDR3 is TGTGCCAGCAGCCGACCGGGAGAAACCGAGGAGCTGTTTTTT. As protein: CASSRPGETEELFF.

For the CDR3, the DNA is TGCGCCAGCAGCCAAGCCCCCGCTTTGGGGCCGTCTATATATTTT. It is translated as CASSQAPALGPSIYF. The V call is TRBV4-3, the J call TRBJ1-3; the D gene is possibly TRBD1 (5 bases). Between the trimmed V and J ends, which lost 1 base and 13 bases, there was a span of 20 bases. Germline-derived CDR1 and CDR2 are LGHNA and YSLEER. This CDR3 contains 15 residues.

CDR3 sequence (DNA): TGTGCCAGCAGCTCAATGATAGCGGGATACAATGAGCAGTTCTTC. Translated: CASSSMIAGYNEQFF. The gene calls are TRBV7-8 and TRBJ2-1, with TRBD2 matching 8 bases. CDR3 length: 15 amino acids. Unmatched junction bases numbered 6, after V lost 4 bases and J lost 4 bases. Looked up from germline, CDR1 is SGHVS and CDR2 is FQNEAQ. Filled out from reference TRBV7-8 and TRBJ2-1, the complete variable domain reads GAGVSQSPRYKVAKRGQDVALRCDPISGHVSLFWYQQALGQGPEFLTYFQNEAQLDKSGLPSDRFFAERPEGSVSTLKIQRTQQEDSAVYLCASSSMIAGYNEQFFGPGTRLTVL.

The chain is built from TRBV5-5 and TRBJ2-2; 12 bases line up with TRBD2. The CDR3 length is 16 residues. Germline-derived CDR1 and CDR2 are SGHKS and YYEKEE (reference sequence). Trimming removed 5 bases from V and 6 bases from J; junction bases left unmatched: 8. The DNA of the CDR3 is TGTGCCAGCAGGAGGACTAGCGGGACAGTTTCCGGGGAGCTGTTTTTT. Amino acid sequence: CASRRTSGTVSGELFF.

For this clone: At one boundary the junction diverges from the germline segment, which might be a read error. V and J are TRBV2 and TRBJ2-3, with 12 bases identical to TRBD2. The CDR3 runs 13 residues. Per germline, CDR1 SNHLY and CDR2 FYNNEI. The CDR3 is CASRATSGGPNIF. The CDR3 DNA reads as TGTGCCAGCAGGGCTACTAGCGGGGGGCCGAATATTTTT. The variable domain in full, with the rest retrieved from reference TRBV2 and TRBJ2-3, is EPEVTQTPSHQVTQMGQEVILRCVPISNHLYFYWYRQILGQKVEFLVSFYNNEISEKSEIFDDQFSVERPDGSNFTLKIRSTKLEDSAMYFCASRATSGGPNIFGPGTRLTVL.

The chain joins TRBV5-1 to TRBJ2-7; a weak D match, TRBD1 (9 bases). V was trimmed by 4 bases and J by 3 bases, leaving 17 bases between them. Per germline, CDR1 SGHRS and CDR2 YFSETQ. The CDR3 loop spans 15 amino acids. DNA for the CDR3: TGCGCCAGCAGCCCGGGGGGGACAGGGATCTACGAGCAGTACTTC. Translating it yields CASSPGGTGIYEQYF.

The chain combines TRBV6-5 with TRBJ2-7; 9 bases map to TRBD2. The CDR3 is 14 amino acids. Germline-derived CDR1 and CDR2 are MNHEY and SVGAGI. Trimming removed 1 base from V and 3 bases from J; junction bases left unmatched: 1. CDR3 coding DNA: TGTGCCAGCAGTTACTGGCGGGAGGGCTACGAGCAGTACTTC. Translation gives CASSYWREGYEQYF.

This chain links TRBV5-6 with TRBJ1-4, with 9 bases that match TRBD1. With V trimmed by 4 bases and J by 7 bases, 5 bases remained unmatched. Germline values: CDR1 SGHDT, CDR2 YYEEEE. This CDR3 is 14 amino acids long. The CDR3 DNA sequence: TGTGCCAGCAGCCTACGACAGGGGGGTGAAAAACTGTTTTTT. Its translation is CASSLRQGGEKLFF.

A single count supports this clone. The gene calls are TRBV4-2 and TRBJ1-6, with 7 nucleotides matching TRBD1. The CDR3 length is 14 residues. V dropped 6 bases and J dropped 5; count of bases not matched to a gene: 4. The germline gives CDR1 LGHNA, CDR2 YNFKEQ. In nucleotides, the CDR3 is TGTGCCAGCAGTACAGGGGAGGATAATTCACCCCTCCACTTT. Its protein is CASSTGEDNSPLHF.

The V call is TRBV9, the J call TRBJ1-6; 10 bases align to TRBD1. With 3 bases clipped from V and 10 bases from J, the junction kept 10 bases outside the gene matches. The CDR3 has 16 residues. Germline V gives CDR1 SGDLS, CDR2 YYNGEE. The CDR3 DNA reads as TGTGCCAGCAGCGGACTTTCCGGGACAGGGGCCTCACCCCTCCACTTT. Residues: CASSGLSGTGASPLHF.

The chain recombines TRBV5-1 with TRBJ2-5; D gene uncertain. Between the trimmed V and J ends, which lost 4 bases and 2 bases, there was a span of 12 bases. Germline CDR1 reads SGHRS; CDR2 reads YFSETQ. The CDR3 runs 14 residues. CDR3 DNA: TGCGCCAGCAGCATCCCAGACATGCAAGAGACCCAGTACTTC. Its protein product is CASSIPDMQETQYF.

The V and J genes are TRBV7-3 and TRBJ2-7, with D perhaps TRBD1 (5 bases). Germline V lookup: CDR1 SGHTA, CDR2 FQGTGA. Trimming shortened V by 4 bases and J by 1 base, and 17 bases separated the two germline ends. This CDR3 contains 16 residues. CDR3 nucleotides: TGTGCCAGCAGCTCCCCCCTAGGCAGGGAATCCTACGAGCAGTACTTC. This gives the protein CASSSPLGRESYEQYF.

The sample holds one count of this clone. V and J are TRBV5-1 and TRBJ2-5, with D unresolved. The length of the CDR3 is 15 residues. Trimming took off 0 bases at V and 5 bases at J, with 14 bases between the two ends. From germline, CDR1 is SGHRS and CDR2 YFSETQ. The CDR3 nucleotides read TGCGCCAGCAGCTTGGATGGCGGAAAAACGGAGACCCAGTACTTC. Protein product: CASSLDGGKTETQYF.

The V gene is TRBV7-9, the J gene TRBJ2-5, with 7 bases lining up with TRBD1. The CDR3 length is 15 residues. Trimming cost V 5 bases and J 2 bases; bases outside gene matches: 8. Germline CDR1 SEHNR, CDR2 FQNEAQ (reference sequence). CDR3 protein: CASSLAYRGQETQYF. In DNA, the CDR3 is TGTGCCAGCAGCCTCGCTTACAGGGGTCAAGAGACCCAGTACTTC.

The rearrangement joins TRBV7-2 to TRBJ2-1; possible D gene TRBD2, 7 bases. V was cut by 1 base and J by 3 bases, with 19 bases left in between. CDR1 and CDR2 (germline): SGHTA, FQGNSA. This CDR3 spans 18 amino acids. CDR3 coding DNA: TGTGCCAGCAGCTTAGTTTCCGATCGGGGGGCTATCTACAATGAGCAGTTCTTC. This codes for CASSLVSDRGAIYNEQFF.

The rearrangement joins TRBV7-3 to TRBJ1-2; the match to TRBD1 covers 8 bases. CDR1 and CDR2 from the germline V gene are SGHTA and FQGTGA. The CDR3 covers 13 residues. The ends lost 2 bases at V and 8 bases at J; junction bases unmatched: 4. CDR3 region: CASSLGDRSGYTF. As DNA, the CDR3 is TGTGCCAGCAGCTTAGGGGACAGGTCCGGCTACACCTTC.

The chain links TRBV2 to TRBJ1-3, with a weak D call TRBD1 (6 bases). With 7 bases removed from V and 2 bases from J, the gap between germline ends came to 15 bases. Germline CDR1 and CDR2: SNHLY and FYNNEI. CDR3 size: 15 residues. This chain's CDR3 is CASTGAGQPGNTIYF. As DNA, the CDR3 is TGTGCCAGCACAGGGGCAGGCCAGCCTGGAAACACCATATATTTT.

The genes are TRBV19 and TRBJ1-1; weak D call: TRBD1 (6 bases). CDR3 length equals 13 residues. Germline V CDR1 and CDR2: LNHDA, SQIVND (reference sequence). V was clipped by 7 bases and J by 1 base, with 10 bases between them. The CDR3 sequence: CASKDSPNTEAFF. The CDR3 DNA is TGTGCCAGTAAGGACAGTCCGAACACTGAAGCTTTCTTT.

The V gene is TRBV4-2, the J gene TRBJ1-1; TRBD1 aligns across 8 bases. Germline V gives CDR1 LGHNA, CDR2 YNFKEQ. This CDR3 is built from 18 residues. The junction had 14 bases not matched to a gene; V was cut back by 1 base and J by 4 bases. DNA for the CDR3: TGTGCCAGCAGCCAAGGCTCGGGCCAGGGGGCGCCGGGCACTGAAGCTTTCTTT. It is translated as CASSQGSGQGAPGTEAFF.

In nucleotides, the CDR3 is TGTGCCAGCAGCCGCCTCGGGAGTTACGAGCAGTACTTC. Translating it yields CASSRLGSYEQYF. The gene calls are TRBV7-2 and TRBJ2-7, with D possibly TRBD2 on 6 matching bases. This CDR3 has 13 residues. Trimming cost V 5 bases and J 4 bases, with 12 bases left between them. Germline CDR1 and CDR2: SGHTA and FQGNSA.

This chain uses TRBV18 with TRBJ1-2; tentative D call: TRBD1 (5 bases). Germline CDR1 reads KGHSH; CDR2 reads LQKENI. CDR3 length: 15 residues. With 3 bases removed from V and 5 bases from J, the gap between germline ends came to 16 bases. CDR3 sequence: CASSPMEGSEYGYTF. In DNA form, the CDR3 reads TGTGCCAGCTCACCCATGGAGGGGTCGGAATATGGCTACACCTTC.